The rows below give T cell receptor beta chains drawn from one sample of a study of Graves' ophthalmopathy and Graves' hyperthyroidism. TCRdb reprocessed the multiplex PCR reads via MiXCR and lists one record per CDR3 protein. The sample consists of 660,000 or so distinct CDR3 sequences, about 38% of them appearing once. The sequenced sample consisted of peripheral blood. The source of these receptors is an adult man with Graves' ophthalmopathy. Both conserved end residues are part of each CDR3.

v_call cdr3_aa
TRBV6-6 CASSYRGEGQETQYF
TRBV5-5 CASSLAPHTGGHGYTF
TRBV7-9 CASSRERSNSPLHF
TRBV30 CAWSLGPYQPQHF
TRBV7-9 CASSLSSGGAETQYF
TRBV29-1 CSVEDLQGQYF
TRBV20-1 CSARPRDNLNTEAFF
TRBV6-5 CASRSAGTGIYEQYF
TRBV11-2 CASMRQSTEAFF
TRBV19 CASSWGTGGTEAFF
TRBV2 CASRDRGSKKLFF
TRBV19 CASSPRSGGPRTGELFF
TRBV2 CASRWTGGNTEAFF
TRBV2 CASSEEAGGNTIYF
TRBV7-9 CASSLDRALEKLFF
TRBV29-1 CSVVRGFNSPLHF
TRBV6-5 CASSLEGRSGYERYF
TRBV15 CATSGLAGGQETQYF